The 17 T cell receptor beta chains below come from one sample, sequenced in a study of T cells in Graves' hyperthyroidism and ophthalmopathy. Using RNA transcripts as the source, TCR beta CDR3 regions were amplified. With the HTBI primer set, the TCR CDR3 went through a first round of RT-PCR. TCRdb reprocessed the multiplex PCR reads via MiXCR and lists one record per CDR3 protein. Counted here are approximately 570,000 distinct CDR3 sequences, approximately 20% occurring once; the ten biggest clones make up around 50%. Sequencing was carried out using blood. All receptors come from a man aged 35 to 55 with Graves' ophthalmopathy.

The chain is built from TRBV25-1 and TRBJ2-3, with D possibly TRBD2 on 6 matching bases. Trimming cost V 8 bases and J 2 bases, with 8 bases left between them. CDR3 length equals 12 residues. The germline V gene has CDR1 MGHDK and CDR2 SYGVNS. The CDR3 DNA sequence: TGTGCCAGCGGGGGGATCACAGATACGCAGTATTTT. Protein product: CASGGITDTQYF.

The CDR3 DNA reads as TGTGCCAGCAGTTCCAGGGGTCACGCGAACACCGGGGAGCTGTTTTTT. Amino acids: CASSSRGHANTGELFF. The chain employs TRBV7-8 and TRBJ2-2, with D possibly TRBD1 on 6 matching bases. There are 16 residues in the CDR3. Germline CDR1 is SGHVS and CDR2 is FQNEAQ. Trimming removed 6 bases at V and 0 bases at J, with 14 bases between.

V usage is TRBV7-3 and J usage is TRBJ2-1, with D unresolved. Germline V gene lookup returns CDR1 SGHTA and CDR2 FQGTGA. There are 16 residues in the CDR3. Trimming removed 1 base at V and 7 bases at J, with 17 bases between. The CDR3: CASSLIPPPTGNEQFF. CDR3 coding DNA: TGTGCCAGCAGCTTAATACCCCCCCCGACTGGGAATGAGCAGTTCTTC.

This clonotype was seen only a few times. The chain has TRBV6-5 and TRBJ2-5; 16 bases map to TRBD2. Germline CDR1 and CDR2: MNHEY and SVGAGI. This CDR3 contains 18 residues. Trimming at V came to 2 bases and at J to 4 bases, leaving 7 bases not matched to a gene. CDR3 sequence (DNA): TGTGCCAGCAGTTACGCGGGACTAGCGGGGGGGCAGAGAGAGACCCAGTACTTC. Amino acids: CASSYAGLAGGQRETQYF.

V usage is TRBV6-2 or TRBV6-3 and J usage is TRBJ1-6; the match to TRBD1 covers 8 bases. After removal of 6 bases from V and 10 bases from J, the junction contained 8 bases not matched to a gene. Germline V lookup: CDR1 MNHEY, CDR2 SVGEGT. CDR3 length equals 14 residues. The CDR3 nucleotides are TGTGCCAGCAGCCGGGACAGGCCACTATCACCCCTCCACTTT. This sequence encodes CASSRDRPLSPLHF.

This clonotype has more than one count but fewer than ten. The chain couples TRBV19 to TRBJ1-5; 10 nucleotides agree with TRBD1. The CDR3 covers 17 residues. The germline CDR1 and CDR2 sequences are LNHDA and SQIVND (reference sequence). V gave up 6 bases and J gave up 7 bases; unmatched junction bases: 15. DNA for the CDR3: TGTGCCAGTAGCCACACGAAGGGACAGGGGAGGAAGCAGCCCCAGCATTTT. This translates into CASSHTKGQGRKQPQHF.

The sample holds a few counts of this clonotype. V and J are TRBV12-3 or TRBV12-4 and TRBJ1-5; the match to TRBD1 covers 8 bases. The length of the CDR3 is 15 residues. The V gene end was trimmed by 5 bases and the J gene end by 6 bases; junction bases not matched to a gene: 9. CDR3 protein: CASSPHRGDGQPQHF. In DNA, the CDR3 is TGTGCCAGCAGTCCCCACAGGGGGGATGGTCAGCCCCAGCATTTT.

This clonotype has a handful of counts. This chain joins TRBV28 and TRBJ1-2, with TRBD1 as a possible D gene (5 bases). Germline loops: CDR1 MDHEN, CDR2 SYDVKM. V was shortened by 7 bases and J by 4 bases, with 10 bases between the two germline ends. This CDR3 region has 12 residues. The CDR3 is CASNDSGYGYTF. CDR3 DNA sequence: TGTGCCAGCAACGACAGTGGCTATGGCTACACCTTC.

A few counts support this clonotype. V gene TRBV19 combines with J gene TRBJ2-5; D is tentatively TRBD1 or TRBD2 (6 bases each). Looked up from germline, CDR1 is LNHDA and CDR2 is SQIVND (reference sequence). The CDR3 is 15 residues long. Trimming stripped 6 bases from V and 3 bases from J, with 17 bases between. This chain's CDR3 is CASSGLRGGEETQYF. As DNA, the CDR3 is TGTGCCAGTAGCGGTCTCAGGGGAGGAGAAGAGACCCAGTACTTC.

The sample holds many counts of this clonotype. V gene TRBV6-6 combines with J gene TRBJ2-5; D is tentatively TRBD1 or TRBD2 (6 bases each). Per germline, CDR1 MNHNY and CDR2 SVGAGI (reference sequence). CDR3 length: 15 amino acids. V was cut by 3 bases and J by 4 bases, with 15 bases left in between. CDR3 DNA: TGTGCCAGCAGTTATGCGGGACAAGTAGGAGAGACCCAGTACTTC. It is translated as CASSYAGQVGETQYF.

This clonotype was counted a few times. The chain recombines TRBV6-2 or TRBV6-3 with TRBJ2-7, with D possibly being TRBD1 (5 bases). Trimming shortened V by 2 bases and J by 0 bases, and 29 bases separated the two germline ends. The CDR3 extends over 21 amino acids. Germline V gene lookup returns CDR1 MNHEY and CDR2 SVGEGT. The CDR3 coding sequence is TGTGCCAGCAGTTACGGATGGAGTTGGACAAATCCCCAGGAAAGCTCCTACGAGCAGTACTTC. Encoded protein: CASSYGWSWTNPQESSYEQYF.

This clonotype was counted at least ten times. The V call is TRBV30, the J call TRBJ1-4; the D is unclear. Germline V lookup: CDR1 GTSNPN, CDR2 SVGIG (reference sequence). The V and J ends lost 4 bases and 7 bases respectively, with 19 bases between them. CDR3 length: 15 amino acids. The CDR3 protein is CAWNSRGGLIEKLFF. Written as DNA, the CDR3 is TGTGCCTGGAATTCCCGCGGCGGGCTTATTGAAAAACTGTTTTTT.

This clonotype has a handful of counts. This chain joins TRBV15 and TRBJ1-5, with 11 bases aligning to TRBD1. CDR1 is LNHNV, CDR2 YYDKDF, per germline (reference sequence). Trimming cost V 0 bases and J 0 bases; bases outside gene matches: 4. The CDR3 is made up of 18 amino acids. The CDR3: CATSREGTGGYSNQPQHF. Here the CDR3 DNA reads TGTGCCACCAGCAGAGAGGGGACAGGGGGGTATAGCAATCAGCCCCAGCATTTT.

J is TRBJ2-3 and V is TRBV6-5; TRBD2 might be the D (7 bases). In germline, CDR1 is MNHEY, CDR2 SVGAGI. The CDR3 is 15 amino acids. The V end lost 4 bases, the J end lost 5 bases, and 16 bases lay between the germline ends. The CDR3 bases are TGTGCCAGCAGTTCGAGGGGGGGTGCGATAGATACGCAGTATTTT. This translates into CASSSRGGAIDTQYF.

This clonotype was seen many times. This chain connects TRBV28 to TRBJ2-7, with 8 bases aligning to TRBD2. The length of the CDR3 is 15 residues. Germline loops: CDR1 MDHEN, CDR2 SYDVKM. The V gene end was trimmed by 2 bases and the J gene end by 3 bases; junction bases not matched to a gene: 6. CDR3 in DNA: TGTGCCAGCAGTTTAGCGGGAGGCCCATTCTACGAGCAGTACTTC. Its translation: CASSLAGGPFYEQYF.

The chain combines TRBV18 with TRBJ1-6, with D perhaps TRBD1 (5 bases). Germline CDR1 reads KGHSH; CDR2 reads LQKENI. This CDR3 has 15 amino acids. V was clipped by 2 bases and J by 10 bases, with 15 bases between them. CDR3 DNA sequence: TGTGCCAGCTCACCAACGGGGGGGGGGACGTCACCCCTCCACTTT. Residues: CASSPTGGGTSPLHF.

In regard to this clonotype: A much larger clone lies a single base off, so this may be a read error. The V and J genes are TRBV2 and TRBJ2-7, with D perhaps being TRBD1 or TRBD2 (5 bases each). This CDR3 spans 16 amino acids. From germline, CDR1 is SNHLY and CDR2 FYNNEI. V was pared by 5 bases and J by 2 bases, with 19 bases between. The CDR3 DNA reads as TGTGCCAGCAGTTCCACCCGGGACGGACCCCCCTACGAGCAGTACTTC. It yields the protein CASSSTRDGPPYEQYF.